This paragraph reports one T cell receptor beta chain. This record comes from a study of spatial heterogeneity in lung cancer. Turning to the study itself: Raw-read counts averaged over ten per unique TCR and UMI combination.

V shed 0 bases and J 3 bases; nucleotides not matched to a gene: 2. The CDR3 is made up of 15 amino acids. The germline V gene encodes CDR1 LGHDT and CDR2 YNNKEL (reference sequence). From the 5' RACE reads, TCRdb called clonotypes with MiXCR, one entry per CDR3 protein. The sample includes tens of thousands of distinct CDR3 sequences, 12% seen only once; the top ten take roughly 32%. Specified time point: blood at routine non-recurrence follow-up after resection. Extraction of whole RNA from tumor, nontumor lung or frozen PBMC preceded unsorted sequencing. This rearrangement joins TRBV3-1 to TRBJ2-1, with 7 bases fitting TRBD2. The sequencing used PBMCs, collected at follow-up. This clonotype was sampled from a male donor with early-stage non-small cell lung cancer. The CDR3 protein is CASSQDPGGYNEQFF. The DNA of the CDR3 is TGTGCCAGCAGCCAAGATCCGGGAGGCTACAATGAGCAGTTCTTC.